This T cell receptor (beta chain) comes out of a study of shared clonotypes between healthy human individuals. Naive CD8 cells lacked CD45RO, underwent positive selection for CCR7 and left out terminally differentiated effector memory CD45RA+ cells. Libraries were prepared by immunoSEQ multiplex PCR; TCRdb keeps only in-frame clonotypes and omits some of them. Found here are some 2 million clones, around 96% of them singletons; the top ten hold less than 1.5%. This CDR3 spans 13 amino acids. The ends were cut back, 6 bases at V and 4 bases at J, with 13 bases in the middle. The germline V gene encodes CDR1 MNHNS and CDR2 SASEGT.

The chain has TRBV6-1 and TRBJ2-7; D not resolved. The sequenced sample consisted of naive CD8+ T cells sorted from blood. The receptor comes from a man younger than 35 in good health. This CDR3 reads CASSLTRSYEQYF. Written as DNA, the CDR3 is TGTGCCAGCAGCCTTACACGGTCTTACGAGCAGTACTTC.